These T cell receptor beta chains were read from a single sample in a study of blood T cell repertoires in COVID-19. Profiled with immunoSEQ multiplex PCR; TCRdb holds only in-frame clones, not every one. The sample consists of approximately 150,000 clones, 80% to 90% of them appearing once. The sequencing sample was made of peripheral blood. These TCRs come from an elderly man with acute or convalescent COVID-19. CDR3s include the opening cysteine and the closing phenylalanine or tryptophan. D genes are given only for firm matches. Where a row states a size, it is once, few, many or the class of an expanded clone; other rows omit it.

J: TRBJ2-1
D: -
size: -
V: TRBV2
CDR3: CASSDYPTRFF
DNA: TGTGCCAGCAGTGATTACCCCACGCGGTTCTTC

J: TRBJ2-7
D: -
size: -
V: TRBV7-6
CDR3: CASSSSGPYYEQYF
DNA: TGTGCCAGCAGCTCCTCAGGGCCCTACTACGAGCAGTACTTC

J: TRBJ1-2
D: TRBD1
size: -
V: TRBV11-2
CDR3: CASSLDQGAYYGYTF
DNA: TGTGCCAGCAGCTTAGATCAGGGGGCGTACTATGGCTACACCTTC

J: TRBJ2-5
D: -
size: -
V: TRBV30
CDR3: CAWSVPAYQETQYF
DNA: TGTGCCTGGAGTGTACCCGCGTACCAAGAGACCCAGTACTTC

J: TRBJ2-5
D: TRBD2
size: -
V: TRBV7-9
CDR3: CASTGLAGIETQYF
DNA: TGTGCCAGCACGGGGCTAGCGGGGATAGAGACCCAGTACTTC

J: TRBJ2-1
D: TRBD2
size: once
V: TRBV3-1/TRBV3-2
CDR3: CASGTSGAYNEQFF
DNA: TGTGCCAGCGGGACTAGCGGGGCCTACAATGAGCAGTTCTTC

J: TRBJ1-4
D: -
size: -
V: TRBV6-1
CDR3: CASSEQPSINEKLFF
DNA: TGTGCCAGCAGTGAACAACCGTCTATTAATGAAAAACTGTTTTTT

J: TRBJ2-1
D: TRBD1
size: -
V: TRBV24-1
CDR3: CATSDYGTGYNEQFF
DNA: TGTGCCACCAGTGACTACGGGACAGGTTACAATGAGCAGTTCTTC

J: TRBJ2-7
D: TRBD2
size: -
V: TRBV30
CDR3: CAWAFVRSGKPYEQYF
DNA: TGTGCCTGGGCCTTCGTAAGGAGCGGGAAACCCTACGAGCAGTACTTC

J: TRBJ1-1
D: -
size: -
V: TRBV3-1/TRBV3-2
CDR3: CASSHHVEQGEAFF
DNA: TGTGCCAGCAGCCACCACGTGGAGCAGGGTGAAGCTTTCTTT

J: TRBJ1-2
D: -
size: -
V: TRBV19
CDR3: CASSAPTGDTNYGYTF
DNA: TGTGCCAGTAGTGCTCCGACAGGTGATACTAACTATGGCTACACCTTC

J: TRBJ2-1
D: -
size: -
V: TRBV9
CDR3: CASSVEDSSYNEQFF
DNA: TGTGCCAGCAGCGTAGAGGACAGCTCCTACAATGAGCAGTTCTTC

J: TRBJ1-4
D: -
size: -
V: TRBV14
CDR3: CASSQGRREKLFF
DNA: TGTGCCAGCAGCCAGGGCCGGCGCGAAAAACTGTTTTTT

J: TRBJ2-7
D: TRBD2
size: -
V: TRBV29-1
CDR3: CSVAQRESEQYF
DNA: TGCAGCGTTGCCCAGCGGGAAAGCGAGCAGTACTTC

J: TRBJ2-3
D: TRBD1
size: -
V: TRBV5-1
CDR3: CASSFGTGGAGDTQYF
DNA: TGCGCCAGCAGCTTCGGGACAGGGGGCGCCGGAGATACGCAGTATTTT

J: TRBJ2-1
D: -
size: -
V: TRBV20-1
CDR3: CSARVRHEQFF
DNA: TGCAGTGCTAGAGTGAGGCATGAGCAGTTCTTC

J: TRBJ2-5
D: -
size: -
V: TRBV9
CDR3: CASSASGFRQETQYF
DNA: TGTGCCAGCAGCGCTTCAGGCTTCCGTCAAGAGACCCAGTACTTC

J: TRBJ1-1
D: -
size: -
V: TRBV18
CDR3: CASSSRQENTEAFF
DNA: TGTGCCAGCTCCTCCCGACAGGAGAACACTGAAGCTTTCTTT

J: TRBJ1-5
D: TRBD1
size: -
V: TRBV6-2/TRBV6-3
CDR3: CASSYQGGNNQPQHF
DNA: TGTGCCAGCAGTTACCAGGGGGGAAATAATCAGCCCCAGCATTTT

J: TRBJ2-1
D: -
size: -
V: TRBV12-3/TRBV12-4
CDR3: CASSFSSFDEQFF
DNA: TGTGCCAGCAGTTTTAGTAGTTTCGATGAGCAGTTCTTC

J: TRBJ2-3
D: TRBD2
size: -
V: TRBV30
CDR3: CAWTQGLAGGTDTQYF
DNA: TGTGCCTGGACCCAAGGACTAGCGGGAGGGACAGATACGCAGTATTTT

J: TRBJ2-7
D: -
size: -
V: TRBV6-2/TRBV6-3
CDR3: CASSYRGARYEQYF
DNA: TGTGCCAGCAGTTACCGTGGGGCAAGGTACGAGCAGTACTTC

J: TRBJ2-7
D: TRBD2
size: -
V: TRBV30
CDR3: CAWSVSGSRSYEQYF
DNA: TGTGCCTGGAGTGTAAGCGGGAGTAGGTCCTACGAGCAGTACTTC

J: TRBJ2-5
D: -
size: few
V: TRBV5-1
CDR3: CASSLSGAIEETQYF
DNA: TGCGCCAGCAGCTTGTCAGGGGCCATTGAAGAGACCCAGTACTTC

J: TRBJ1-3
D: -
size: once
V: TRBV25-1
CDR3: CASSATSGNTIYF
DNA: TGTGCCAGCAGTGCGACATCTGGAAACACCATATATTTT

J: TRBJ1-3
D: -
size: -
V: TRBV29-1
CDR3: CSVSLGSYSGNTIYF
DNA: TGCAGCGTCTCTCTCGGGTCTTACTCTGGAAACACCATATATTTT

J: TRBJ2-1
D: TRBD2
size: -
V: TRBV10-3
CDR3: CAISEFLVWRLAGDNEQFF
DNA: TGTGCCATCAGTGAGTTTCTAGTATGGCGGCTAGCGGGAGACAATGAGCAGTTCTTC

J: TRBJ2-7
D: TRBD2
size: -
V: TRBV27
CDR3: CATKTGGSTYEQYF
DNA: TGTGCCACCAAAACGGGGGGGTCTACATACGAGCAGTACTTC

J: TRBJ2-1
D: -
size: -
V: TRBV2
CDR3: CATVSAWSRNEQFF
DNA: TGTGCCACTGTAAGTGCGTGGAGCCGGAATGAGCAGTTCTTC

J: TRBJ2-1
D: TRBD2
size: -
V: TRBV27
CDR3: CASSPGLVAGGEQFF
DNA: TGTGCCAGCAGTCCTGGTTTGGTAGCGGGAGGGGAGCAGTTCTTC

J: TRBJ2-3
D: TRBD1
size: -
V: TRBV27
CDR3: CASRRTGVLDTQYF
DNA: TGTGCCAGCAGAAGGACAGGGGTTCTAGATACGCAGTATTTT

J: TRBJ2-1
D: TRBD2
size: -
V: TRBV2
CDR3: CASSEWGGSSYNEQFF
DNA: TGTGCCAGCAGTGAATGGGGCGGGAGCTCCTACAATGAGCAGTTCTTC

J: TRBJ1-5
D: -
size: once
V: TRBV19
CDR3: CASSIQYVISNQPQHF
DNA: TGTGCCAGTAGTATACAGTACGTCATAAGTAATCAGCCCCAGCATTTT

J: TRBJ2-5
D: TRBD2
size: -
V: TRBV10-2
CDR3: CASRGLAEWGETQYF
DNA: TGCGCCAGCAGAGGACTAGCGGAATGGGGGGAGACCCAGTACTTC

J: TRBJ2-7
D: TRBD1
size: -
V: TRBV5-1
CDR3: CASSWGQGENYEQYF
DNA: TGCGCCAGCAGCTGGGGACAGGGGGAAAACTACGAGCAGTACTTC

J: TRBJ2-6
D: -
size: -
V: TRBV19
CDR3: CASSRGSAGYRSGANVLTF
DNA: TGTGCCAGTAGTAGGGGGTCGGCGGGATATCGCTCTGGGGCCAACGTCCTGACTTTC

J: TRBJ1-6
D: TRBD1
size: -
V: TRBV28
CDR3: CASSWTGGTHSPLHF
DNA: TGTGCCAGCAGCTGGACAGGGGGAACACATTCACCCCTCCACTTT

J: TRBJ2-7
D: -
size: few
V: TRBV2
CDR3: CASSGFLDSYF
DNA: TGTGCCAGCAGTGGATTTCTGGACTCGTACTTC

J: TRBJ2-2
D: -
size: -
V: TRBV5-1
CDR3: CASSAGDIGELFF
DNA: TGCGCCAGCAGCGCCGGGGATATCGGGGAGCTGTTTTTT

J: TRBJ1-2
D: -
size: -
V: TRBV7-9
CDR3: CASSLGGPSIYGYTF
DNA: TGTGCCAGCAGCTTAGGCGGGCCATCAATCTATGGCTACACCTTC

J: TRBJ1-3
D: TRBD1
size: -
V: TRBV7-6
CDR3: CASSSMTGGPKGTIYF
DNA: TGTGCCAGCAGCAGTATGACAGGGGGACCTAAAGGAACCATATATTTT

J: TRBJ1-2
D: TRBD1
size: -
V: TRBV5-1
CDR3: CASSNRDRGNNGYTF
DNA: TGCGCCAGCAGCAATCGGGACAGGGGTAACAATGGCTACACCTTC

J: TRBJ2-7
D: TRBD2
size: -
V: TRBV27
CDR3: CASSLVAASGRYEQYF
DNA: TGTGCCAGCAGTTTAGTGGCGGCTAGCGGGAGATACGAGCAGTACTTC

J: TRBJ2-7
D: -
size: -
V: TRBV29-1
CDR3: CSVGPTASYEQYF
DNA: TGCAGCGTTGGGCCGACTGCCTCCTACGAGCAGTACTTC